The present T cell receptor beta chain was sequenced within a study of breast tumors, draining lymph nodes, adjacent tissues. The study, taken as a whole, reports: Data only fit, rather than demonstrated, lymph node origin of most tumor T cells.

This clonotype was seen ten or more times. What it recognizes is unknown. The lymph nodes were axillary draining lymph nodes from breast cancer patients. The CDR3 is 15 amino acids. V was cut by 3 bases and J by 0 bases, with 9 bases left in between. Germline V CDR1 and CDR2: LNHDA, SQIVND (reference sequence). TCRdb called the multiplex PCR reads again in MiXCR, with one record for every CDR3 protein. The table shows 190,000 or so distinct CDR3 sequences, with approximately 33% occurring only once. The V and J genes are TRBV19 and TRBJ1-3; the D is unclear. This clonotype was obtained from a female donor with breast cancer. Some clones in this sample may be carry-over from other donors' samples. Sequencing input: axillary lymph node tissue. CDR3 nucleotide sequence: TGTGCCAGTAGTATCGGGCAGAGCTCTGGAAACACCATATATTTT. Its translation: CASSIGQSSGNTIYF.